The present T cell receptor beta chain was sequenced within a study of neurological immune-mediated disorders. A single record per CDR3 protein comes from TCRdb applying MiXCR to the 5' RACE reads. The sample consists of around 15,000 distinct CDR3 sequences, around 15% of them appearing once. CDR1 is LNHDA and CDR2 is SQIVND in the germline V gene (reference sequence). CDR3 length equals 15 residues. The ends lost 5 bases at V and 1 base at J; junction bases unmatched: 3. The sample holds a few counts of this clonotype. This clonotype was sampled from a man between 60 and 75 years old with HTLV-1-associated myelopathy (HAM/TSP). The sample consisted of PBMCs. J is TRBJ2-1 and V is TRBV19; TRBD1 agrees at 9 bases. The CDR3 is CASSPDRGSYNEQFF. As DNA, the CDR3 is TGTGCCAGTAGTCCGGACAGGGGTTCCTACAATGAGCAGTTCTTC.